This paragraph reports one T cell receptor beta chain. Antigen unknown. The data were taken from a study of CD4 T cells in relation to SARS-CoV-2 and coronaviruses. The unexposed donors gave CD4+ T cells in 2011-2018, prior to COVID-19. After ten to eleven days of culture, CD4+ T cells were isolated. CDR3 length equals 15 residues. Looked up from germline, CDR1 is SGHNT and CDR2 is YYREEE (reference sequence). V lost 4 bases and J lost 0, with 11 bases in between. Data came from immunoSEQ multiplex PCR; TCRdb stores just in-frame clones and leaves some out. The repertoire holds 15,000 to 20,000 clones, with over 70% as singletons.

The receptor was derived from a human donor in good health. V gene TRBV5-4 combines with J gene TRBJ2-1, with D hard to call. The specimen was CD4+ T cells from PBMCs, cultured in vitro. CDR3 residues: CASSPGRSSYNEQFF. The CDR3 coding sequence is TGTGCCAGCAGCCCAGGCAGGAGCTCCTACAATGAGCAGTTCTTC.